The clone carrying this T cell receptor (beta chain) turned up a few times. Its antigen is not known. The investigators reverse transcribed all of the isolated RNA, so they sequenced expressed TCRB transcripts. Some 3.6 million reads on average were seen across naive, central memory and regulatory T cell samples. Profiling relied on immunoSEQ multiplex PCR, and the TCRdb table lists in-frame clones only, not all of them. The table records 390,000 or so clones, about 15% of them present only once. The data derive from a study of beta chain features in type 1 diabetes. With V trimmed by 4 bases and J by 2 bases, 2 bases remained unmatched. This CDR3 region has 14 residues. The germline CDR1 and CDR2 sequences are LGHNA and YNFKEQ. Study-wide findings and caveats: Shorter templates may be favored by PCR, equally so in patients and controls. For type 1 diabetes patients, VDJ junctions showed fewer insertions and more deletions.

The J gene is TRBJ2-5, the V gene TRBV4-2; 9 bases map to TRBD1. Input material: naive CD4+ T cells from blood. This clonotype originated in a man younger than 45 in good health. CDR3 sequence (DNA): TGTGCCAGCAGCCGGGGACAGGGACAAGAGACCCAGTACTTC. It is translated as CASSRGQGQETQYF.